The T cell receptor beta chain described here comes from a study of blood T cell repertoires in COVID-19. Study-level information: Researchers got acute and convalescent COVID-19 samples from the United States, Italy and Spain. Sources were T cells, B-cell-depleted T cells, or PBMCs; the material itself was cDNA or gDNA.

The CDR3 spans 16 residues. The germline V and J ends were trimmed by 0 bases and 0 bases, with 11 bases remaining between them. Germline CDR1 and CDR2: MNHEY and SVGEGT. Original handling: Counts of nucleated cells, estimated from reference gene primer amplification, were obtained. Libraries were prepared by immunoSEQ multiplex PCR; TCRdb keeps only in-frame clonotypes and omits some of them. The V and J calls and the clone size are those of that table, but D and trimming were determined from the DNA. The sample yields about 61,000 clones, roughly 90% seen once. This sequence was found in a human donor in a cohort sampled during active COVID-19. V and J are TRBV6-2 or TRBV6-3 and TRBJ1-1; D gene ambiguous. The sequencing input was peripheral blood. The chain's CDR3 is CASSYSRIEMNTEAFF. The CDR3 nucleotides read TGTGCCAGCAGTTACTCGAGGATAGAAATGAACACTGAAGCTTTCTTT.